This T cell receptor (beta chain) derives from a study of T cells in localized non-small cell lung cancer. Method: immunoSEQ multiplex PCR; TCRdb's copy keeps in-frame clones and lacks some. The table records about 33,000 clones, over 80% of them present only once. Concerning this clone itself: What it recognizes is unknown.

The germline gives CDR1 MNHEY, CDR2 SMNVEV (reference sequence). The CDR3 sequence is 15 residues long. V lost 2 bases to trimming and J lost 7 bases; unmatched junction nucleotides: 11. Study conclusions and caveats: Median approximately 61 top-100 tumor clones were shared with paired adjacent lung. Only one tumor region went through sequencing, so heterogeneity may still be there. Patients showing higher blood T cell density tended to see longer overall survival. Uninvolved adjacent lung had the highest recorded T cell clonality, with tumor below it.

This receptor was obtained from a female donor older than 55 with stage I lung adenocarcinoma. The rearrangement links TRBV27 to TRBJ2-7; TRBD1 matches at 7 bases. This material consisted of peripheral blood, taken before any cancer treatment. CDR3 loop: CASSLQGQARGEQYF. In nucleotides, the CDR3 is TGTGCCAGCAGTTTACAAGGACAGGCCCGAGGGGAGCAGTACTTC.